The rows below give T cell receptor beta chains drawn from one sample of a study of spatial heterogeneity in lung cancer. TCRdb analysed the 5' RACE reads with MiXCR anew, one entry per CDR3 protein. The sample holds roughly 2,800 distinct CDR3 sequences, approximately 10% seen once. The specimen was lung tumor tissue, collected at surgery. The origin of the receptors is a female donor with early-stage non-small cell lung cancer. Both conserved end residues are trimmed from each CDR3. The order of the fields is J gene, V gene, CDR3 protein.

>TRBJ1-2|TRBV28
ASWRRLDYGYT
>TRBJ1-4|TRBV19
ASSILRTGDEKLF
>TRBJ1-2|TRBV5-4
ASSLKSVILYGYT
>TRBJ2-5|TRBV29-1
SVEESPSGQETQY
>TRBJ2-3|TRBV28
ANSGGQRDTQY
>TRBJ1-2|TRBV4-3
ASSQDPRGFYGYT
>TRBJ1-1|TRBV13
ASVDGANTEAF
>TRBJ1-2|TRBV29-1
SVERAGGYGYT
>TRBJ2-3|TRBV3-1
ASSQGGVDTQY
>TRBJ1-1|TRBV3-1
ASSRGGGAF
>TRBJ2-5|TRBV20-1
SASSGLAILYQETQY
>TRBJ2-1|TRBV11-3
ASSSEGPSNEQF
>TRBJ1-1|TRBV27
ASLPPGQGVVEAF
>TRBJ2-5|TRBV4-3
ASSPGTSGGDWQETQY
>TRBJ2-2|TRBV20-1
SASAGGPGLNTGELF
>TRBJ1-2|TRBV7-9
ASSLDGNYGYT
>TRBJ2-3|TRBV7-2
ASSPGLHTQY
>TRBJ2-3|TRBV12-3/TRBV12-4
ASSLMTDTQY
>TRBJ1-2|TRBV19
ASSLSSGGANYGYT
>TRBJ1-1|TRBV6-2/TRBV6-3
ATSLGTEAF
>TRBJ2-3|TRBV24-1
ATSDLGQGNSDTQY
>TRBJ2-3|TRBV20-1
SAAGTRSPSTDTQY
>TRBJ1-5|TRBV20-1
SAREARGTGNQPQH